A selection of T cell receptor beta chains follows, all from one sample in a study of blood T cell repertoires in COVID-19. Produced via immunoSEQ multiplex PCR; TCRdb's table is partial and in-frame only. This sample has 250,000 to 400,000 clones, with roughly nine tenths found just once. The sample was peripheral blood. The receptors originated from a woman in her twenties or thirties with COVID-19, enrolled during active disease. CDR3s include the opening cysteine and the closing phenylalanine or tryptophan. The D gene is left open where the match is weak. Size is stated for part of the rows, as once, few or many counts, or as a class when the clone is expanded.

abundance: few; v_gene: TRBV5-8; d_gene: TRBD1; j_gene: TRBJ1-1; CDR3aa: CASSRQGDTEAFF; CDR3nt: TGTGCCAGCAGCCGACAGGGGGACACTGAAGCTTTCTTT
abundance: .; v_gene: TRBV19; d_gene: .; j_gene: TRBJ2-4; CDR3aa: CASSRTGRENIQYF; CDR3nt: TGTGCCAGTAGTCGCACAGGGAGGGAAAACATTCAGTACTTC
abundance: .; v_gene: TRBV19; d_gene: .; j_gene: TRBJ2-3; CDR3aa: CASSIASGTDTQYF; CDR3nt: TGTGCCAGTAGTATAGCTAGCGGCACAGATACGCAGTATTTT
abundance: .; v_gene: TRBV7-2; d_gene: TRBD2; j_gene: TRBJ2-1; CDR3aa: CASSLDRTSGSNEQFF; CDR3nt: TGTGCCAGCAGCTTAGATCGGACTAGCGGGAGTAATGAGCAGTTCTTC
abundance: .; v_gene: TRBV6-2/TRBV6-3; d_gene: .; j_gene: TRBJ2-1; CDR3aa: CASSYMGGYNEQFF; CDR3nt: TGTGCCAGCAGTTATATGGGGGGCTACAATGAGCAGTTCTTC
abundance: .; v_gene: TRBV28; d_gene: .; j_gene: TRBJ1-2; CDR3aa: CASTTGANYGYTF; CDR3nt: TGTGCCAGCACCACGGGGGCTAACTATGGCTACACCTTC
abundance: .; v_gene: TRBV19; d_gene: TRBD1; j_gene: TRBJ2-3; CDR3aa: CASSTTGGPDTQYF; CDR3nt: TGTGCCAGTAGTACGACAGGGGGCCCAGATACGCAGTATTTT
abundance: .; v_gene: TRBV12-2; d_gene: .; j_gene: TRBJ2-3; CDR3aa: CASRLLAGGDTQYF; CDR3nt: TGTGCAAGTCGCTTGCTAGCGGGTGGAGATACGCAGTATTTT
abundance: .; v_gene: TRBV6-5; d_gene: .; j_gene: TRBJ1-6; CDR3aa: CASREDSRWSPLHF; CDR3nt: TGTGCCAGCAGGGAGGACAGCAGGTGGTCACCCCTCCACTTT
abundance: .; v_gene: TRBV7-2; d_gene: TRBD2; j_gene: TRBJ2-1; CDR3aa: CASSLGLAIHNEQFF; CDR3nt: TGTGCCAGCAGCCTAGGACTAGCGATCCACAATGAGCAGTTCTTC
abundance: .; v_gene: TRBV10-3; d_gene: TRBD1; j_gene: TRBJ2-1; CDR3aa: CAITADRADNEQFF; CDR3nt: TGTGCCATCACCGCGGACAGGGCGGACAATGAGCAGTTCTTC
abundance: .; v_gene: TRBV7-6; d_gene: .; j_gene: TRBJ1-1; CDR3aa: CASSPGVGTEAFF; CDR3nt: TGTGCCAGCAGTCCGGGTGTAGGCACTGAAGCTTTCTTT
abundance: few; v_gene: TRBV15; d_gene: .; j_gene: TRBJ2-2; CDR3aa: CATSRGSIGKTGELFF; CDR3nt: TGTGCCACCAGCAGGGGTAGCATCGGAAAAACCGGGGAGCTGTTTTTT
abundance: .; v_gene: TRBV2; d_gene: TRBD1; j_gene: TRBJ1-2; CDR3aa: CASSAGQNNYGYTF; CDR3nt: TGTGCCAGCAGTGCGGGACAGAATAACTATGGCTACACCTTC
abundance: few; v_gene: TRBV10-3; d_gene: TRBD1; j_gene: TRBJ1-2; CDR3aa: CAISAQLGTGEDGYTF; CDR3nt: TGTGCCATCAGTGCCCAGCTCGGGACAGGGGAGGATGGCTACACCTTC
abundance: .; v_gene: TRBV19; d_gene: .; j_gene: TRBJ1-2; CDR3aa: CASSILGSTGGYTF; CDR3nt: TGTGCCAGTAGTATTCTTGGTTCCACGGGTGGCTACACCTTC
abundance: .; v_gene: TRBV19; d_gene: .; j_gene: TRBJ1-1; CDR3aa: CASSILPRQGFMTEAFF; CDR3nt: TGTGCCAGTAGTATCCTCCCCAGGCAGGGGTTTATGACTGAAGCTTTCTTT
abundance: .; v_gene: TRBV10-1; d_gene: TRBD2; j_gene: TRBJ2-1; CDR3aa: CASSGAGTSGRNEQFF; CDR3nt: TGCGCCAGCAGTGGCGCCGGGACTAGCGGGAGGAATGAGCAGTTCTTC
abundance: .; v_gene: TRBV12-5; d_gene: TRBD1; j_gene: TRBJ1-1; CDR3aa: CASGLTRQGTTEAFF; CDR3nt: TGTGCTAGTGGTTTGACCCGACAGGGAACCACTGAAGCTTTCTTT
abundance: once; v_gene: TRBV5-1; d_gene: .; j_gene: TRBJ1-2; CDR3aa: CASSLGAIVYGYTF; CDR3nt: TGCGCCAGCAGCTTGGGGGCTATAGTCTATGGCTACACCTTC
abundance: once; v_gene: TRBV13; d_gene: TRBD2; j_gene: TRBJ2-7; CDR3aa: CASSNGGLAGDSYEQYF; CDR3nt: TGTGCCAGCAGCAATGGGGGACTAGCGGGAGACTCCTACGAGCAGTACTTC
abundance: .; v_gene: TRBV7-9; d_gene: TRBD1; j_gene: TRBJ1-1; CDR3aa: CASSLEGTGAFF; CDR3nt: TGTGCCAGCAGCTTAGAGGGGACAGGAGCTTTCTTT
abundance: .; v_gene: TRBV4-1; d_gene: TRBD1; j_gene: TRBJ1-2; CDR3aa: CASGQGASSGYTF; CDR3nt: TGCGCCAGCGGACAGGGGGCAAGTAGCGGCTACACCTTC
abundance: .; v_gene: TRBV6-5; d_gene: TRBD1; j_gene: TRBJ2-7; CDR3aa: CASSLGQGVRYEQYF; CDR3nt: TGTGCCAGCAGTTTGGGACAGGGGGTGAGGTACGAGCAGTACTTC
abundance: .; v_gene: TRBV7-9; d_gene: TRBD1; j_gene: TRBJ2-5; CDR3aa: CASSLSGQGIETQYF; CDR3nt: TGTGCCAGCAGCTTATCGGGACAGGGAATAGAGACCCAGTACTTC
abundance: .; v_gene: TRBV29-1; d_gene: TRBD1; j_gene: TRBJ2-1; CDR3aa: CSVVGQGDEQFF; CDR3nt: TGCAGCGTTGTAGGACAGGGTGATGAGCAGTTCTTC
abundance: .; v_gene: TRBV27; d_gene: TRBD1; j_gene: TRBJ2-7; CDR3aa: CASSFPGQAEQYF; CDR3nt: TGTGCCAGCAGTTTCCCGGGACAGGCTGAGCAGTACTTC
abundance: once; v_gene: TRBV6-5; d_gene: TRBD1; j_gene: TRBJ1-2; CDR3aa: CASTDPTGGNYGYTF; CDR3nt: TGTGCCAGCACCGACCCAACAGGGGGAAACTATGGCTACACCTTC
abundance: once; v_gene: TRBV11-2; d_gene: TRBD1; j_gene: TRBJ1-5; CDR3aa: CASSPGQGAGYDQPQHF; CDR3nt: TGTGCCAGCAGCCCGGGACAGGGGGCCGGGTACGATCAGCCCCAGCATTTT
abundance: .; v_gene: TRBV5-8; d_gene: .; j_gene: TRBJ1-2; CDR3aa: CASSLEGQEVHYGYTF; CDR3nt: TGTGCCAGCAGCTTGGAGGGACAAGAAGTTCACTATGGCTACACCTTC
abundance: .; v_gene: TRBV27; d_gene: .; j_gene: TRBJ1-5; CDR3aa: CASSSGSHQPQHF; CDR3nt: TGTGCCAGCTCGTCGGGGTCCCATCAGCCCCAGCATTTT
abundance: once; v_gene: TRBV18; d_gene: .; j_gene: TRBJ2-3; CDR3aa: CASSPAGKDTQYF; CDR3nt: TGTGCCAGCTCACCGGCAGGGAAAGATACGCAGTATTTT
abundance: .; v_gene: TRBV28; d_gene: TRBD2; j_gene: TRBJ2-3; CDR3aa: CASSTPSTAGSQYF; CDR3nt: TGTGCCAGCAGTACCCCTTCAACAGCGGGATCGCAGTATTTT
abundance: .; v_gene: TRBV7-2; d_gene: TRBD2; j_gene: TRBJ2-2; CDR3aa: CASSLAPTSRLTGELFF; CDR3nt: TGTGCCAGCAGCTTAGCGCCGACTAGCAGACTCACCGGGGAGCTGTTTTTT
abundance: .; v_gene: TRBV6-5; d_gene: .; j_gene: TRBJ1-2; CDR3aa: CASRRGPHGYTF; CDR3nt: TGTGCCAGCAGAAGGGGCCCCCATGGCTACACCTTC
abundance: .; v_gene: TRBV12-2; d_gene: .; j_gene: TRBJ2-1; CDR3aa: CASRKSGRPDNEQFF; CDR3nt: TGTGCAAGTCGCAAGAGCGGGAGGCCGGACAATGAGCAGTTCTTC
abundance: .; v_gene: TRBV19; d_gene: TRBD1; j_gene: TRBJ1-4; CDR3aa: CASSSGTAFNEKLFF; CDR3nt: TGTGCCAGTAGTTCCGGGACAGCTTTTAATGAAAAACTGTTTTTT
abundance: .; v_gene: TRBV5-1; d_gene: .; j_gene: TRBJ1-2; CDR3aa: CASSLVSGANYGYTF; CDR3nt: TGCGCCAGCAGCTTGGTTTCGGGAGCTAACTATGGCTACACCTTC
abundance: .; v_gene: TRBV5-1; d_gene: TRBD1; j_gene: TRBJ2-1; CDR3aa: CASSVDRAPNNEQFF; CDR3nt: TGCGCCAGCAGCGTAGACAGGGCCCCTAACAATGAGCAGTTCTTC
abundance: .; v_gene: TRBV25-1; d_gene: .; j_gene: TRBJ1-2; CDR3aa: CASSESWRANYGYTF; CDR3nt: TGTGCCAGCAGTGAATCCTGGAGGGCTAACTATGGCTACACCTTC
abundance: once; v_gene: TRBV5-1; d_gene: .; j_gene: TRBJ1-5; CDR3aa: CASSLGAPGNQPQHF; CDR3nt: TGCGCCAGCAGCTTGGGCGCCCCGGGCAATCAGCCCCAGCATTTT
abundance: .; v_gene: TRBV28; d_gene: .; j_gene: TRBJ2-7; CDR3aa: CASGTRGQGGEQYF; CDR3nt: TGTGCCAGCGGAACCCGCGGGCAGGGGGGCGAGCAGTACTTC
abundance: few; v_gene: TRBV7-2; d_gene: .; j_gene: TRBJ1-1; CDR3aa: CASSFQVNTEAFF; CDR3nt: TGTGCCAGCAGTTTTCAGGTGAACACTGAAGCTTTCTTT
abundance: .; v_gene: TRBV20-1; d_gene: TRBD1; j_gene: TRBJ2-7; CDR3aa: CSASVGQGDRKQYF; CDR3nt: TGCAGTGCTAGTGTGGGACAGGGGGATCGAAAGCAGTACTTC
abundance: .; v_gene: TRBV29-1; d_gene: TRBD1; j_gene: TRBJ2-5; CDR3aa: CSVGTGGQETQYF; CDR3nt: TGCAGCGTCGGGACAGGGGGCCAAGAGACCCAGTACTTC
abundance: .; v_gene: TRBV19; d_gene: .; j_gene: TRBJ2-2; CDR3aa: CASRTRAVDTGELFF; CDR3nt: TGTGCCAGTCGAACACGTGCTGTGGACACCGGGGAGCTGTTTTTT
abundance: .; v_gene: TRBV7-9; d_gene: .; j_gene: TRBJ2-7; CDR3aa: CASTLHYGGKTSSYEQYF; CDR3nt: TGTGCCAGCACCCTCCACTACGGGGGAAAAACAAGTTCCTACGAGCAGTACTTC
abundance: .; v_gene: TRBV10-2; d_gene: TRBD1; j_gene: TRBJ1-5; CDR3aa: CASSSDRVGDQPQHF; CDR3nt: TGCGCCAGCAGTTCGGACAGGGTTGGGGATCAGCCCCAGCATTTT
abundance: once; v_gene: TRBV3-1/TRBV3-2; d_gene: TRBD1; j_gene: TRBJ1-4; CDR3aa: CASSQPPGTATNEKLFF; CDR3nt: TGTGCCAGCAGCCAACCACCCGGGACAGCAACTAATGAAAAACTGTTTTTT
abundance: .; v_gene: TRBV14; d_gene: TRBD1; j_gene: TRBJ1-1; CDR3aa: CASSQEDRRYTEAFF; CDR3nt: TGTGCCAGCAGCCAAGAGGACAGGCGGTACACTGAAGCTTTCTTT
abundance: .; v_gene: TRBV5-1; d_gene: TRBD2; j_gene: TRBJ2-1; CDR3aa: CASSAVLGTSGSRGPYNEQFF; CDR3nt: TGCGCCAGCAGCGCCGTACTCGGGACTAGCGGGAGTAGGGGGCCCTACAATGAGCAGTTCTTC
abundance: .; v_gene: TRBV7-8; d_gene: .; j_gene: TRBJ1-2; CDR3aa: CASSLLQDPYFGYTF; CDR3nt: TGTGCCAGCAGCTTATTACAGGACCCCTATTTTGGCTACACCTTC
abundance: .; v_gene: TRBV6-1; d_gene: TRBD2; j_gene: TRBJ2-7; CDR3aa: CASSEVPSGFSYEQYF; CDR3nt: TGTGCCAGCAGTGAAGTACCTAGCGGGTTCTCCTACGAGCAGTACTTC